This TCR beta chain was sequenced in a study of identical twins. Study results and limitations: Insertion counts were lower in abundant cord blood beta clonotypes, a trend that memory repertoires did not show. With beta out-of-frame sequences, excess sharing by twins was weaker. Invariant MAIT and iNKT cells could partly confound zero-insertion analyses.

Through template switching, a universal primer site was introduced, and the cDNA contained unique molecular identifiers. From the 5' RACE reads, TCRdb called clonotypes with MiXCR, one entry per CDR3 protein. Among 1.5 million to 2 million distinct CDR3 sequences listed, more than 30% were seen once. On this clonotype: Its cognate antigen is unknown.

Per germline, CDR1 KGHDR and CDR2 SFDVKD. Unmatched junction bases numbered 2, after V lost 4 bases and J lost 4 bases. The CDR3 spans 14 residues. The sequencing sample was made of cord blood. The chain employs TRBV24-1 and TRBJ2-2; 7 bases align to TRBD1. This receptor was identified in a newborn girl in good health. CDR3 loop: CATSEPGGTGELFF. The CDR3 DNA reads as TGTGCCACCAGTGAACCAGGGGGCACCGGGGAGCTGTTTTTT.